Sequencing of this TCR beta chain was carried out in a study of blood T cells in healthy people across ages. The authors ran a second PCR of about 6 to 11 cycles using a sample-barcoded 5' primer and a J-beta primer mix. From the 5' RACE reads, TCRdb called clonotypes with MiXCR, one entry per CDR3 protein. The repertoire includes around 690,000 distinct CDR3 sequences, roughly 58% of them detected once, and around 37% sits in the top ten. There are a few counts of this clonotype. Its antigen is unidentified. General study findings and limits: As age increased, TCR beta diversity per million T cells fell in a roughly linear fashion. Whereas aged donors had fewer naive CD4+ cells, long-lived donors had more of them and higher diversity.

Each donor was a healthy Caucasian individual from Russia, aged 6 to 90. The sample comprised blood. This clonotype originated in a man in his fifties or sixties in good health.

CDR3 sequence (DNA): TGCAGCGTTGTCTTCGGGTGGGACAGCTACGAGCAGTACTTC. Its protein product is CSVVFGWDSYEQYF. V usage is TRBV29-1 and J usage is TRBJ2-7; TRBD1 aligns across 7 bases. Per germline, CDR1 SQVTM and CDR2 ANQGSEA. V gave up 4 bases and J gave up 3 bases; unmatched junction bases: 9. The CDR3 runs to 14 residues.